This is a list of T cell receptor beta chains from one sample in a study of CD8+ T cells in alopecia areata. Some clones are missing from TCRdb's copy, which holds only in-frame ones; the method was immunoSEQ multiplex PCR. Seen here are about 150,000 clones, about 50% observed once, and the top ten hold approximately 19%. Source: CD8+ T cells sorted from blood, taken at week 0. These receptors were collected from a human donor with alopecia areata. CDR3s include the opening cysteine and the closing phenylalanine or tryptophan. D genes are given only for firm matches. A row's size may be missing; if present it is once, few, many or a size class.

TRBJ2-3 - TRBV5-6 - TGTGCCAGCAGCTTGGTTGTCGGTCAGGACATACGCACAGATACGCAGTATTTT CASSLVVGQDIRTDTQYF
TRBJ2-1 few TRBV10-3 - TGTGCCATCCACAGGGAATCCTACAATGAGCAGTTCTTC CAIHRESYNEQFF
TRBJ2-1 - TRBV5-1 - TGCGCCAGCAGCTGGAACACCTACAATGAGCAGTTCTTC CASSWNTYNEQFF
TRBJ2-6 few TRBV14 - TGTGCCAGCAGGGGGCTGGGGGCCAACGTCCTGACTTTC CASRGLGANVLTF
TRBJ2-3 - TRBV2 - TGTGCCAGCAATGAAGTCCCCAGCACAGATACGCAGTATTTT CASNEVPSTDTQYF
TRBJ1-2 - TRBV11-2 - TGTGCCAGCAGCTTTGGGGGAGGCGGCTACACCTTC CASSFGGGGYTF
TRBJ1-1 - TRBV2 TRBD1 TGTGCCAGCAGTGAAGGGGCCCGGACAGGGCGAAACACTGAAGCTTTCTTT CASSEGARTGRNTEAFF
TRBJ1-1 few TRBV5-1 - TGCGCCAGCAGCTTGTACGACCTGAACACTGAAGCTTTCTTT CASSLYDLNTEAFF
TRBJ1-2 - TRBV23-1 TRBD1 TGCGCCAGCAGTACAGGGACAGGGGGAGTAGGCTACACCTTC CASSTGTGGVGYTF
TRBJ2-7 - TRBV7-9 - TGTGCCACGGAAAGACCGGGGACCTACGAGCAGTACTTC CATERPGTYEQYF
TRBJ2-6 - TRBV9 - TGTGCCAGCAGCCCACGGCGGGACTCTGGGGCCAACGTCCTGACTTTC CASSPRRDSGANVLTF
TRBJ1-1 few TRBV19 - TGTGCCAGTAGTCGACCCTACCCGAACACTGAAGCTTTCTTT CASSRPYPNTEAFF
TRBJ1-1 few TRBV29-1 - TGCAGCGTTGAACAGCCAACCGAGGGAGCTTTCTTT CSVEQPTEGAFF
TRBJ2-6 - TRBV10-2 - TGCGCCAGTCAAGGGGGTCGCGGGGCAGAAAGGTCAGGGGCCAACGTCCTGACTTTC CASQGGRGAERSGANVLTF
TRBJ1-5 - TRBV7-8 - TGTGCCAGCAGCCCGTATGGGTCGGACATCAATCAGCCCCAGCATTTT CASSPYGSDINQPQHF
TRBJ2-7 - TRBV29-1 - TGCAGCGTTGAGGGGAGGTCCTACGAGCAGTACTTC CSVEGRSYEQYF
TRBJ2-7 - TRBV25-1 - TGTGCCAGCAGCTTGGTCCCGAGGGACGAGCAGTACTTC CASSLVPRDEQYF
TRBJ2-1 - TRBV4-3 - TGCGCCAGCAGCCAAGTGGGCAGGGGTAATGAGCAGTTCTTC CASSQVGRGNEQFF
TRBJ2-5 few TRBV6-5 - TGTGCCAGCTGCTATGGAAATTGTGAGACCCAGTACTTC CASCYGNCETQYF
TRBJ2-7 few TRBV4-1 - TGCGCCAGCAGCCCAGAGGGGAACCTCGGCTACGAGCAGTACTTC CASSPEGNLGYEQYF
TRBJ2-5 - TRBV6-5 - TGTGCCAGCAGTTACGGGTACCAAGAGACCCAGTACTTC CASSYGYQETQYF
TRBJ1-2 - TRBV15 - TGTGCCACCGGTACGGCTAACTATGGCTACACCTTC CATGTANYGYTF
TRBJ2-7 few TRBV6-6 - TGTGCCAGCAGTCTATACAGGGTGTTCGAGCAGTACTTC CASSLYRVFEQYF
TRBJ2-6 - TRBV10-3 - TGTGCCATCACTGAGGACTCTGGGGCCAACGTCCTGACTTTC CAITEDSGANVLTF
TRBJ2-7 few TRBV6-6 - TGTGCCAGCAGTTACTCAGCCGACAGCTCCTACGAGCAGTACTTC CASSYSADSSYEQYF
TRBJ2-3 few TRBV30 TRBD1 TGTGCCTGGAGTGTAGGATGGACAGGGGGCACAGATACGCAGTATTTT CAWSVGWTGGTDTQYF
TRBJ1-2 - TRBV29-1 - TGCAGCGTTGCCGGGGGCGGCTACACCTTC CSVAGGGYTF
TRBJ1-2 - TRBV29-1 - TGCAGCGTTGAAGGGATCAAGGTGTGGGGGACGGATAACTATGGCTACACCTTC CSVEGIKVWGTDNYGYTF
TRBJ1-1 - TRBV29-1 - TGCAGCGTCGAACCAGGAGTTAAGAACACTGAAGCTTTCTTT CSVEPGVKNTEAFF
TRBJ1-2 few TRBV30 - TGTGCCTGGAGTGTAGGGTCCATGGGCTACACCTTC CAWSVGSMGYTF
TRBJ1-1 few TRBV19 TRBD1 TGTGCCAGTCGGGACAGGAACACTGAAGCTTTCTTT CASRDRNTEAFF
TRBJ2-5 - TRBV12-5 TRBD1 TGTGCTAGTGGTCCCGGGGACAGGTGGGAGACCCAGTACTTC CASGPGDRWETQYF
TRBJ2-1 - TRBV11-2 TRBD2 TGTGCCAGCGTACTAGCGGGGGATAATGAGCAGTTCTTC CASVLAGDNEQFF